The source of this T cell receptor (beta chain) is a study of blood T cell repertoires in COVID-19. Study-level background: Acute and convalescent COVID-19 samples came from the United States, Italy and Spain. T cells, B-cell-depleted T cells, or PBMCs supplied cDNA or gDNA.

V lost 5 bases and J lost 6; bases outside the gene matches: 5. This CDR3 contains 14 residues. Germline V gives CDR1 MNHEY, CDR2 SMNVEV (reference sequence). As handled by the study authors: Reference gene primer amplification in the assay estimated nucleated cell counts. TCRdb's table, derived via immunoSEQ multiplex PCR, lists solely in-frame clones and lacks some. V, J and clone size reflect that table, while D and trimming were determined from the DNA. The table has about 130,000 clones, 70% to 85% seen once. The clonotype comes from an elderly woman with acute or convalescent COVID-19. The V and J genes are TRBV27 and TRBJ1-5; 9 bases fit TRBD1. Sequencing was carried out using peripheral blood. The CDR3 region has the DNA TGTGCCAGCAGTCGGGACAGGGACGGTCAGCCCCAGCATTTT. This translates into CASSRDRDGQPQHF.